The next 31 T cell receptor beta chains were all read from a single sample in a study of blood T cell repertoires in COVID-19. The repertoire was sequenced with immunoSEQ multiplex PCR; TCRdb's copy has only in-frame clones and lacks some. The data contain about 91,000 clones, about 85% of them seen just once; the ten biggest clones take up around 4.5%. The sample consisted of peripheral blood. These receptor sequences come from a man between 65 and 80 years old with acute or convalescent COVID-19.

The chain employs TRBV7-8 and TRBJ2-1, with a tentative D call TRBD1 (6 bases). Germline CDR1 and CDR2: SGHVS and FQNEAQ. The CDR3 runs 15 residues. With 0 bases removed from V and 3 bases from J, the gap between germline ends came to 9 bases. This CDR3 is CASSLAGHSYNEQFF. In DNA, the CDR3 is TGTGCCAGCAGCTTAGCGGGACATAGCTACAATGAGCAGTTCTTC.

CDR3 region: CSVRVGVGMGYTF. In nucleotides, the CDR3 is TGCAGCGTTCGGGTCGGGGTAGGCATGGGCTACACCTTC. V usage is TRBV29-1 and J usage is TRBJ1-2; no clear D gene. V lost 5 bases and J 8 bases, leaving 18 bases between the germline ends. The CDR3 is made up of 13 amino acids. Germline assignment: CDR1 SQVTM and CDR2 ANQGSEA.

This rearrangement joins TRBV19 to TRBJ1-1, with 8 bases lining up with TRBD1. J gave up 2 bases and V 10 bases, and 6 bases lay outside the gene matches. The CDR3 is made up of 13 amino acids. Germline CDR1 reads LNHDA; CDR2 reads SQIVND (reference sequence). CDR3 in DNA: TGTGCCACTCGGGACAGGACCAACACTGAAGCTTTCTTT. It translates to CATRDRTNTEAFF.

This chain links TRBV10-1 with TRBJ1-1, with D hard to call. In germline, CDR1 is WNHNN, CDR2 SYGVQD (reference sequence). This CDR3 comprises 13 residues. V lost 2 bases and J lost 5, with 9 bases in between. The CDR3 DNA reads TGCGCCAGCAGTGAGAAGGTGGAGACTGAAGCTTTCTTT. As protein: CASSEKVETEAFF.

Note on this clone: At the DNA level, this CDR3 is encoded by other sequences in the same sample as well. The CDR3 is CASSEALRGANYGYTF. The CDR3 DNA is TGTGCCAGCAGTGAAGCTTTACGGGGGGCTAACTATGGCTACACCTTC. The V gene is TRBV6-1, the J gene TRBJ1-2, with D possibly matching TRBD1 (5 bases). V lost 0 bases to trimming and J lost 0 bases, with 11 bases between them. This CDR3 has 16 residues. Germline CDR1 and CDR2: MNHNS and SASEGT.

The V gene is TRBV7-3, the J gene TRBJ2-2, with D possibly TRBD1 on 6 matching bases. V lost 4 bases, J lost 7 bases, and 10 bases lay in between. The germline V gene has CDR1 SGHTA and CDR2 FQGTGA. The CDR3 is made up of 13 amino acids. The CDR3 loop reads CASSSQGIGELFF. The CDR3 DNA reads as TGTGCCAGCAGCTCACAGGGCATCGGGGAGCTGTTTTTT.

V is TRBV12-5 and J is TRBJ1-1; the D gene is possibly TRBD1 (6 bases). V was trimmed by 0 bases and J by 5 bases, leaving 16 bases between them. The CDR3 has 16 amino acids. Germline assignment: CDR1 LGHNT and CDR2 FRNRAP. The CDR3 loop is CASGLVQNREFTEAFF. The CDR3 DNA sequence: TGTGCTAGTGGTTTGGTACAAAACAGGGAATTTACTGAAGCTTTCTTT.

The chain links TRBV28 to TRBJ2-5, with D hard to call. The germline V gene encodes CDR1 MDHEN and CDR2 SYDVKM. The length of the CDR3 is 13 residues. Trimming stripped 8 bases from V and 4 bases from J, with 14 bases between. For the CDR3, the DNA is TGTGCCAGCTCCAGGTCGAGTAGAGAGACCCAGTACTTC. Translated, it gives CASSRSSRETQYF. Combining the CDR3 with reference TRBV28 and TRBJ2-5 gives the whole variable domain DVKVTQSSRYLVKRTGEKVFLECVQDMDHENMFWYRQDPGLGLRLIYFSYDVKMKEKGDIPEGYSVSREKKERFSLILESASTNQTSMYLCASSRSSRETQYFGPGTRLLVL.

CDR3 DNA: TGTGCCAGCAGTTACTCGATCGAGGCGGAAAAAGCTTTCTTT. Protein product: CASSYSIEAEKAFF. The rearrangement links TRBV6-6 to TRBJ1-1; D remains unclear. This CDR3 spans 14 amino acids. With 0 bases removed from V and 9 bases from J, the gap between germline ends came to 14 bases. From germline, CDR1 is MNHNY and CDR2 SVGAGI (reference sequence).

This rearrangement joins TRBV7-5 to TRBJ1-1; the table's D call of TRBD1 was not tested on the DNA. TRBV7-5 is flagged as a pseudogene. This CDR3 comprises 18 residues. The CDR3 sequence: CARSLEGGSGVGNTEAFF. CDR3 nucleotides: TGTGCCAGAAGCTTAGAGGGTGGTTCAGGGGTCGGGAACACTGAAGCTTTCTTT.

The chain combines TRBV30 with TRBJ1-5; D not resolved. Germline V gene data show CDR1 as GTSNPN and CDR2 as SVGIG (reference sequence). The CDR3 consists of 16 residues. The ends were cut back, 0 bases at V and 7 bases at J, with 19 bases in the middle. Here the CDR3 reads CAWSVGGPPYTQPQHF. The CDR3 DNA is TGTGCCTGGAGTGTTGGCGGCCCGCCATACACGCAGCCCCAGCATTTT. Based on the CDR3 plus reference TRBV30 and TRBJ1-5, the full variable domain is SQTIHQWPATLVQPVGSPLSLECTVEGTSNPNLYWYRQAAGRGLQLLFYSVGIGQISSEVPQNLSASRPQDRQFILSSKKLLLSDSGFYLCAWSVGGPPYTQPQHFGDGTRLSIL.

This clone was counted only a few times. The CDR3 DNA sequence: TGTGCCAGCAGCGACGGGGTGAACACTGAAGCTTTCTTT. The encoded protein is CASSDGVNTEAFF. V and J are TRBV7-9 and TRBJ1-1; D gene ambiguous. The CDR3 covers 13 residues. Trimming took off 5 bases at V and 0 bases at J, with 7 bases between the two ends. In germline, CDR1 is SEHNR, CDR2 FQNEAQ (reference sequence).

This CDR3 is CASSFGRGGTGELFF. CDR3 nucleotide sequence: TGTGCCAGCAGCTTCGGCAGGGGCGGCACCGGGGAGCTGTTTTTT. The chain carries TRBV11-1 and TRBJ2-2; D might be TRBD1 (6 bases). Germline V CDR1 and CDR2: SGHAT, FQDESV (reference sequence). Trimming pared 3 bases from V and 4 bases from J, leaving 12 bases between. This CDR3 is 15 amino acids long.

In DNA form, the CDR3 reads TGTGCCAGCAGTGAAGACAGGGACAGTGGCTACACCTTC. It codes for CASSEDRDSGYTF. V and J are TRBV2 and TRBJ1-2; 7 nucleotides agree with TRBD1. This CDR3 has 13 residues. The germline CDR1 and CDR2 sequences are SNHLY and FYNNEI. The V gene end was trimmed by 1 base and the J gene end by 7 bases; junction bases not matched to a gene: 3.

This chain connects TRBV28 to TRBJ1-5; the match to TRBD1 covers 11 bases. CDR1 and CDR2 (germline): MDHEN, SYDVKM. The V segment lost 10 bases and the J segment 4 bases; nucleotides outside the gene matches: 6. The CDR3 runs 14 residues. The CDR3 loop is CATQDRGLNQPQHF. The DNA for the CDR3 is TGTGCCACCCAGGACAGGGGGCTAAATCAGCCCCAGCATTTT.

The chain links TRBV7-5 to TRBJ1-1; the table's D call, TRBD1, has no DNA check behind it. TRBV7-5 corresponds to a pseudogene. The CDR3 runs 20 residues. CDR3 sequence: CVRSLGVVRGSPWVNTEAFF. CDR3 in DNA: TGTGTCAGAAGCTTAGGGGTTGTCAGGGGGTCACCATGGGTGAACACTGAAGCTTTCTTT.

The V gene is TRBV28, the J gene TRBJ1-5, with a weak D call TRBD1 (5 bases). The V gene's germline CDR1 is MDHEN and CDR2 SYDVKM. The CDR3 consists of 13 residues. The ends were cut back, 5 bases at V and 2 bases at J, with 7 bases in the middle. Written as DNA, the CDR3 is TGTGCCAGCAGTCAACAGGGCAATCAGCCCCAGCATTTT. Its protein is CASSQQGNQPQHF.

The chain is built from TRBV11-3 and TRBJ2-2, with TRBD2 matching 13 bases. V lost 4 bases, J lost 8 bases, and 7 bases stayed unmatched. The CDR3 totals 16 residues. Per germline, CDR1 SGHNT and CDR2 YENEEA. The CDR3 is CASSSTGLAGSGELFF. Written as DNA, the CDR3 is TGTGCCAGCAGCTCAACGGGACTAGCGGGGTCGGGGGAGCTGTTTTTT.

This clone was observed a single time. V is TRBV10-3 and J is TRBJ2-3, with TRBD2 matching 7 bases. The CDR3 has 16 residues. Germline V gene sequence: CDR1 ENHRY, CDR2 SYGVKD. The V and J ends lost 5 bases and 1 base, in that order; junction bases with no gene match: 9. The CDR3 DNA reads as TGTGCCATCAGTTCTCCGGGGGGTTTGGGCACAGATACGCAGTATTTT. This encodes CAISSPGGLGTDTQYF.

The CDR3 loop is CASSIGIQNYGYTF. The CDR3 DNA sequence: TGTGCCAGTAGTATAGGAATCCAGAACTATGGCTACACCTTC. The rearrangement links TRBV19 to TRBJ1-2; D remains unclear. This CDR3 region has 14 residues. Trimming shortened V by 1 base and J by 2 bases, and 8 bases separated the two germline ends. Germline CDR1 and CDR2: LNHDA and SQIVND (reference sequence).

This clone has a single count. V is TRBV6-5 and J is TRBJ2-7; tentative D call: TRBD1 (6 bases). Germline loops: CDR1 MNHEY, CDR2 SVGAGI. The V end was cut by 7 bases, the J end by 6 bases, with 10 bases between. This CDR3 region has 11 residues. The CDR3 loop is CASTQGREQYF. CDR3 nucleotide sequence: TGTGCCAGCACCCAGGGGCGCGAGCAGTACTTC.

This clone occurred once. The V call is TRBV27, the J call TRBJ1-6; 7 nucleotides line up with TRBD1. In germline, CDR1 is MNHEY, CDR2 SMNVEV (reference sequence). The CDR3 extends over 12 amino acids. The J segment lost 13 bases and the V segment lost 3 bases, leaving 3 bases of the junction unmatched. The CDR3 DNA follows: TGTGCCAGCAGTTTCACAGGGGCTCCCCTCCACTTT. It codes for CASSFTGAPLHF.

The chain couples TRBV5-1 to TRBJ2-3; 10 bases agree with TRBD1. The trim removed 4 bases at V and 3 bases at J, leaving 5 bases unmatched. The CDR3 sequence is 15 residues long. Germline V gives CDR1 SGHRS, CDR2 YFSETQ. The CDR3 reads CASSGTGAPTDTQYF. CDR3 nucleotide sequence: TGCGCCAGCAGCGGGACAGGGGCTCCGACAGATACGCAGTATTTT.

The chain carries TRBV30 and TRBJ1-5, with D possibly TRBD1 on 6 matching bases. V was cut by 5 bases and J by 7 bases, with 12 bases left in between. Per the germline V gene, CDR1 is GTSNPN and CDR2 is SVGIG (reference sequence). CDR3 length equals 12 residues. CDR3 coding DNA: TGTGCCTGGCAGGACAGCGGACAGCCCCAGCATTTT. It yields the protein CAWQDSGQPQHF.

This clone was counted once. This sequence joins TRBV15 and TRBJ2-7; weak D call: TRBD1 (6 bases). CDR1 is LNHNV, CDR2 YYDKDF, per germline (reference sequence). V dropped 1 base and J dropped 0 bases, with 13 bases sitting between them. This CDR3 contains 16 residues. The CDR3 coding sequence is TGTGCCACCAGCAGAGGAACTGGGGACACCTCCTACGAGCAGTACGTC. It yields the protein CATSRGTGDTSYEQYV.

This chain connects TRBV4-1 to TRBJ1-5; the match to TRBD1 covers 8 bases. The CDR3 loop spans 14 amino acids. Trimming removed 3 bases from V and 8 bases from J; junction bases left unmatched: 6. In germline, CDR1 is MGHRA, CDR2 YSYEKL. CDR3 protein: CASSQDREVEPQHF. The CDR3 nucleotides are TGCGCCAGCAGCCAGGACAGGGAAGTTGAGCCCCAGCATTTT.

The gene calls are TRBV2 and TRBJ1-2; D uncertain. The CDR3 loop spans 12 amino acids. Germline CDR1 and CDR2: SNHLY and FYNNEI. Between the trimmed V and J ends, which lost 1 base and 7 bases, there was a span of 7 bases. The CDR3 DNA reads as TGTGCCAGCAGTGAAGGTGGTAGTGGCTACACCTTC. Protein product: CASSEGGSGYTF. The whole variable domain, remainder taken from reference TRBV2 and TRBJ1-2, is EPEVTQTPSHQVTQMGQEVILRCVPISNHLYFYWYRQILGQKVEFLVSFYNNEISEKSEIFDDQFSVERPDGSNFTLKIRSTKLEDSAMYFCASSEGGSGYTFGSGTRLTVV.

This clone occurred once. The rearrangement joins TRBV15 to TRBJ1-2; D call uncertain. Between the trimmed V and J ends, which lost 0 bases and 7 bases, there was a span of 9 bases. The germline V gene encodes CDR1 LNHNV and CDR2 YYDKDF (reference sequence). The CDR3 covers 13 residues. The CDR3 sequence: CATSREFGVGYTF. The CDR3 region has the DNA TGTGCCACCAGCAGAGAGTTCGGGGTTGGCTACACCTTC.

This chain uses TRBV2 with TRBJ2-1; 9 positions agree with TRBD1. V was pared by 5 bases and J by 2 bases, with 1 base of the junction left unmatched. The CDR3 contains 14 residues. Germline V gene lookup returns CDR1 SNHLY and CDR2 FYNNEI. CDR3 sequence reads: CASSYRGPYNEQFF. The CDR3 coding sequence is TGTGCCAGCAGTTACAGGGGGCCCTACAATGAGCAGTTCTTC. Full variable domain (outside the CDR3, taken from reference TRBV2 and TRBJ2-1): EPEVTQTPSHQVTQMGQEVILRCVPISNHLYFYWYRQILGQKVEFLVSFYNNEISEKSEIFDDQFSVERPDGSNFTLKIRSTKLEDSAMYFCASSYRGPYNEQFFGPGTRLTVL.

This chain joins TRBV6-5 and TRBJ1-2, with 10 bases fitting TRBD1. The CDR3 extends over 14 amino acids. With 8 bases clipped from V and 4 bases from J, the junction kept 7 bases outside the gene matches. Germline V gene lookup returns CDR1 MNHEY and CDR2 SVGAGI. The CDR3 sequence is CASGTGALVYGYTF. As DNA, the CDR3 is TGTGCCAGCGGGACAGGGGCCCTCGTCTATGGCTACACCTTC.

The V gene is TRBV2, the J gene TRBJ1-2; D is perhaps TRBD1 (5 bases). Germline values: CDR1 SNHLY, CDR2 FYNNEI. The CDR3 length is 13 residues. V shed 4 bases and J shed 3 bases, with 9 bases lying between them. CDR3 in amino acids: CASSVQAYYGYTF. The CDR3 nucleotides read TGTGCCAGCAGTGTACAGGCTTACTATGGCTACACCTTC.